This entry features one T cell receptor (beta chain) sequence. Antigen specificity is unknown. Treatment was busulfan-fludarabine conditioning, a marrow graft, and cyclophosphamide on days +3 and +4. Germline values: CDR1 SGHRS, CDR2 YFSETQ. The CDR3 is 15 residues long. Trimming cost V 4 bases and J 0 bases, with 12 bases left between them. Sequencing was performed with immunoSEQ multiplex PCR; in TCRdb, only in-frame clones are kept and a portion is missing. This table holds tens of thousands of clones, 85% to 90% found once. The sample belongs to a study of T cells after posttransplantation cyclophosphamide. Study-level results: Recipient CMV seropositivity and CMV reactivation strongly tracked TRB clonality. Later blood repertoires were often dominated by clones from the donor CD8+ memory compartment.

This sequence originates from a female patient between 30 and 45 years old who received an allogeneic stem cell transplant from an unrelated donor, was CMV-positive, and had no GVHD. T cells may partly derive from the graft donor. Source: PBMCs, taken after allogeneic stem cell transplant with posttransplant cyclophosphamide. This chain uses TRBV5-1 with TRBJ2-3, with D possibly being TRBD1 (5 bases). CDR3 bases: TGCGCCAGCAGCCCCTTACAGGCTAGCACAGATACGCAGTATTTT. Residues: CASSPLQASTDTQYF.